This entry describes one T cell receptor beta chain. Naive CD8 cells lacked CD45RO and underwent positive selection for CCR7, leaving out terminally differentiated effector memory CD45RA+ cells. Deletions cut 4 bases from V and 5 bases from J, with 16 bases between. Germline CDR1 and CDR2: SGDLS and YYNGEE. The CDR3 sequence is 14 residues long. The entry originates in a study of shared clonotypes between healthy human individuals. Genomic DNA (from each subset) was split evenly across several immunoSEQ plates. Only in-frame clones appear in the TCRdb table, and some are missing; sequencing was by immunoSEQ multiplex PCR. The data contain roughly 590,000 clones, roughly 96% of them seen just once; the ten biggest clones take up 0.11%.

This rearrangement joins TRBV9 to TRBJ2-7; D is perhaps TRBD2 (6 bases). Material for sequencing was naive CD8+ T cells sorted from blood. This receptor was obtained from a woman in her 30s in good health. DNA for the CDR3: TGTGCCAGCAGCCCCCGGGACTCCTATGACGAGCAGTACTTC. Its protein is CASSPRDSYDEQYF.